Here is one T cell receptor (beta chain) with its context. This clone was counted between two and nine times. This receptor's antigen is unknown. No clone much larger than this one lies a single base away; base qualities are absent. The source of the sample is a study of blood T cell repertoires in COVID-19 (dated by TCRdb to the early 2020s). Describing the broader study: Samples covering the acute and convalescent phases of COVID-19 were provided by collaborators in the United States, Italy and Spain. The material from the prospective study consisted of cDNA or gDNA derived from T cells, B-cell-depleted T cells, or PBMCs. Subjects who had been exposed to COVID-19, were actively infected with it, or had recovered from it provided the deeply sampled blood TCRbeta repertoires that made up the dataset. The repertoires were released in a freely available public database meant as a resource for research on the immune response to SARS-CoV-2. The samples were drawn from two sources: the first 160 participants of the ongoing ImmuneRACE study, and about 1,300 subjects contributed by 6 global collaborators. The sample metadata nearly always contained a de-identified subject ID, COVID-19 status, age in years and sex. Where HLA class I and class II types were available, the types were taken from metadata supplied by the sample provider, not from assay-based typing.

The full study reports these points: The quantity of clinical and demographic metadata differed by source and by participant and was supplied without curation.

The immunoSEQ Assay, a bias-controlled multiplex PCR, was used to amplify TCRbeta CDR3 regions from genomic DNA. Under the source paper's analysis protocol: The number of nucleated cells in each sample was estimated from the amplification of reference gene primers within the assay. To quantify the absolute abundance of each unique TCRbeta CDR3 rearrangement, sequence reads were collapsed and filtered. Productive Simpson clonality was computed per sample as the square root of Simpson's diversity index over productive rearrangements. TCRdb provides this immuneACCESS table in a form limited to in-frame rearrangements. Some clones are lacking; in checked studies, under half of them reflect an unresolved V gene, and why the rest are absent is not known. D and trimming were read from the DNA, whereas the V and J calls and clone size are those reported in that table. For this sample there are around 270,000 clones; approximately 89% appear just once. The ten most abundant clones make up 2.3% of the sample.

Reading from cysteine to phenylalanine, the CDR3 counts 15 amino acids. The only DNA kept is the CDR3, 45 bases in frame from the first base. According to the germline V gene, CDR1 reads KGHSH and CDR2 reads LQKENI. Trimming takes 6 bases off V and 3 bases off J; junction bases not matched to a gene: 5. Whole blood was collected in K2EDTA tubes by collaborating institutions according to the institutions' own protocols. For TCRbeta analysis, collaborator samples were shipped as frozen whole blood, as isolated PBMCs, or as DNA extracted from either sample type. This TCR was recovered from a woman aged 45 to 65 with acute or convalescent COVID-19. Material: peripheral blood. The receptor chain draws on TRBV18 and TRBJ1-2, with 12 bases in between that match TRBD1. The sequenced DNA is TGTGCCAGCTCGCCCGGGACAGGGGGCGACTATGGCTACACCTTC. It codes for CASSPGTGGDYGYTF. The entire variable domain, with the stretches around the CDR3 drawn from the reference TRBV18 and TRBJ1-2 proteins, is NAGVMQNPRHLVRRRGQEARLRCSPMKGHSHVYWYRQLPEEGLKFMVYLQKENIIDESGMPKERFSAEFPKEGPSILRIQQVVRGDSAAYFCASSPGTGGDYGYTFGSGTRLTVV.